These T cell receptor beta chains were read from a single sample in a study of Ad26.COV2.S vaccination and SARS-CoV-2 variants. Assay used: immunoSEQ multiplex PCR; TCRdb lists only in-frame clones, some missing. This sample has roughly 510,000 clones, with around 90% found just once. Material: peripheral blood, obtained in a trial of Ad26.COV2.S vaccine versus placebo. The receptors originated from a person aged 18 to 59 who received the Ad26.COV2.S COVID-19 vaccine or a placebo. Each CDR3 is given without its conserved first and last residue. Rows may omit the clone size; those that give it use once, few, many or a size class.

V gene,CDR3 length,clone size,J gene,CDR3 protein
TRBV18,14,NA,TRBJ1-1,ASSPQGVSIPGEAF
TRBV12-3/TRBV12-4,11,NA,TRBJ1-1,ASSLGPNTEAF
TRBV9,11,NA,TRBJ2-1,ASSIGPGDEQF
TRBV24-1,17,NA,TRBJ2-1,ATSDLRQGEKSSYNEQF
TRBV19,12,NA,TRBJ1-1,ASSKQGPNTEAF
TRBV15,13,NA,TRBJ1-2,ATSRGGTSDYGYT
TRBV25-1,10,once,TRBJ1-2,ASSLGDNPYT
TRBV29-1,14,NA,TRBJ2-1,SVEGSVGQGVLGQF
TRBV25-1,11,NA,TRBJ1-1,ASSEWTGGKAF
TRBV7-3,14,NA,TRBJ2-1,ASSLKPGAQMGEQF
TRBV2,11,NA,TRBJ2-3,ASTGGAADTQY
TRBV7-2,13,NA,TRBJ2-3,ASSSGQGPTDTQY
TRBV6-6,11,NA,TRBJ1-2,ASSYSTGYGYT
TRBV7-2,11,once,TRBJ2-2,ASSLTVGGELF